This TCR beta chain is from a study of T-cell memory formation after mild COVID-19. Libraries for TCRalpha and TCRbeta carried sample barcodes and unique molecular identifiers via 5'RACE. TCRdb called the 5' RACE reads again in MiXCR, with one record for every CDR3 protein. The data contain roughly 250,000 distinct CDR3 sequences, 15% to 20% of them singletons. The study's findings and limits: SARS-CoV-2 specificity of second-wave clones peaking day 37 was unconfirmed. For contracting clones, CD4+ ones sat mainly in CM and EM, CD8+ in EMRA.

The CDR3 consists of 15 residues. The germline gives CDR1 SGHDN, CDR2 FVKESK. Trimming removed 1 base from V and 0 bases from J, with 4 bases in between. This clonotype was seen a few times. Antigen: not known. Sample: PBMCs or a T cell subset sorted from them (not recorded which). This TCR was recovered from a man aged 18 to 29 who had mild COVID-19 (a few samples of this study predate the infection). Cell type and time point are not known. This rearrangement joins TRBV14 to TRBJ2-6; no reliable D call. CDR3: CASSQGRSGANVLTF. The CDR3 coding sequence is TGTGCCAGCAGCCAAGGGCGCTCTGGGGCCAACGTCCTGACTTTC.